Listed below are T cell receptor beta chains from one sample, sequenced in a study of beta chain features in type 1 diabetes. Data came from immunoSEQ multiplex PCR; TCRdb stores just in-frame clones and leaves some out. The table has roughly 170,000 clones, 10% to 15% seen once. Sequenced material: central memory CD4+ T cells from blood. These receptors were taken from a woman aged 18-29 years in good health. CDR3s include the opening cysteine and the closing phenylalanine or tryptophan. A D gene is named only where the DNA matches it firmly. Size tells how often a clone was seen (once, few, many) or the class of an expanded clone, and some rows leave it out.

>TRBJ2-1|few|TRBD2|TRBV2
CASSGWGTSSYNEQFF
TGTGCCAGCAGTGGATGGGGGACTAGCTCCTACAATGAGCAGTTCTTC
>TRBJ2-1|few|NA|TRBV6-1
CASSDLWGPSSYNEQFF
TGTGCCAGCAGTGATTTGTGGGGCCCAAGCTCCTACAATGAGCAGTTCTTC
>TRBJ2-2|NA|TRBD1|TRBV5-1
CASSPGTGLDTGELFF
TGCGCCAGCAGCCCGGGGACAGGGCTTGACACCGGGGAGCTGTTTTTT
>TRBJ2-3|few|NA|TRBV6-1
CASSFRRAVTDTQYF
TGTGCCAGCAGTTTCAGGAGAGCGGTGACAGATACGCAGTATTTT
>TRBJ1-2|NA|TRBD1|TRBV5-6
CASSAGHRGPFINYGYTF
TGTGCCAGCAGCGCAGGTCACAGGGGACCCTTCATTAACTATGGCTACACCTTC
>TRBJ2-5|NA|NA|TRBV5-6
CASSFGGTVQETQYF
TGTGCCAGCAGCTTTGGCGGGACAGTACAAGAGACCCAGTACTTC
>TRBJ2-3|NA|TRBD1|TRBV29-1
CSVIQGADTQYF
TGCAGCGTCATACAGGGGGCAGATACGCAGTATTTT
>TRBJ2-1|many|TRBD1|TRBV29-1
CSASAGTGDREQFF
TGCAGCGCCTCTGCCGGGACAGGGGACCGTGAGCAGTTCTTC
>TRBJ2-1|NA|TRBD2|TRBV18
CASSPGSSGSSLNEQFF
TGTGCCAGCTCACCGGGGTCTAGCGGGAGCAGCTTAAATGAGCAGTTCTTC
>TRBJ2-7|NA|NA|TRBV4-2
CASSQVQADYEQYF
TGTGCCAGCAGCCAAGTCCAGGCCGACTACGAGCAGTACTTC
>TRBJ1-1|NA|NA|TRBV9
CASSVYTRTEAFF
TGTGCCAGCAGCGTGTATACTCGGACTGAAGCTTTCTTT
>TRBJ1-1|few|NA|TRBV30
CAWNVGVAGTEAFF
TGTGCCTGGAACGTTGGCGTGGCAGGTACTGAAGCTTTCTTT
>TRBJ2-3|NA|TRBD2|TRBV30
CAWSGLAGQGDTQYF
TGTGCCTGGAGTGGCCTAGCGGGGCAAGGGGATACGCAGTATTTT
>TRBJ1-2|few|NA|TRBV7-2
CASSPRTGNLFGYTF
TGTGCCAGCAGCCCCAGGACCGGGAACCTTTTCGGCTACACCTTC
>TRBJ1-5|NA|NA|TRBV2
CASSRQGGGNQPQHF
TGTGCCAGCAGTCGGCAGGGCGGGGGGAATCAGCCCCAGCATTTT
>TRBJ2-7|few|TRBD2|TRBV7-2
CASSFLAGGLYEQYF
TGTGCCAGCAGCTTTCTAGCGGGAGGGCTCTACGAGCAGTACTTC
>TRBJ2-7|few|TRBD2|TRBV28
CASIGLAGGEHEQYF
TGTGCCAGCATAGGACTAGCGGGAGGGGAGCACGAGCAGTACTTC
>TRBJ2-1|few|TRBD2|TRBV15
CATSGSGRALRSEQFF
TGTGCCACCAGCGGTAGCGGGAGGGCCCTACGTTCTGAGCAGTTCTTC
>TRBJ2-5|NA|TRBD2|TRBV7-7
CASSLAGDYETQYF
TGTGCTAGCAGCCTAGCGGGAGACTATGAGACCCAGTACTTC
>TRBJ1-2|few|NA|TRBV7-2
CASSLGIGVRTF
TGTGCCAGCAGCTTAGGAATAGGGGTGAGGACCTTC
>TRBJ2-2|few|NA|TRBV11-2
CASSLALGASRVAGELFF
TGTGCCAGCAGCTTAGCGCTTGGGGCCAGCAGGGTCGCCGGGGAGCTGTTTTTT
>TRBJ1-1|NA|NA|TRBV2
CARWAGPVNTEAFF
TGTGCCAGATGGGCGGGGCCCGTGAACACTGAAGCTTTCTTT
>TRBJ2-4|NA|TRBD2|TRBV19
CASSRLGRTSGSQYF
TGTGCCAGTAGTAGACTCGGGCGGACTAGCGGGAGTCAGTACTTC
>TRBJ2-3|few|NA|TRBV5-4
CASSPASGQITQYF
TGTGCCAGCAGCCCTGCCTCCGGACAGATTACGCAGTATTTT
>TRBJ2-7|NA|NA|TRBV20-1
CRASQGWEQYF
TGCAGGGCGTCTCAGGGCTGGGAGCAGTACTTC
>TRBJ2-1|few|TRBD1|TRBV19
CASRGSKLYRGYNEQFF
TGTGCCAGTAGAGGGTCGAAGCTGTACAGGGGATACAATGAGCAGTTCTTC
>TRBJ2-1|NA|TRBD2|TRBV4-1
CASSQEVLAVYNEQFF
TGCGCCAGCAGCCAAGAGGTACTAGCGGTATACAATGAGCAGTTCTTC
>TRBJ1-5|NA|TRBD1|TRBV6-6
CASSWDRGLQPQHF
TGTGCCAGCAGTTGGGACAGGGGGCTTCAGCCCCAGCATTTT
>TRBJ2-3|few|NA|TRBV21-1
CASSPCRLDPDTQYF
TGTGCCAGCAGCCCATGCCGACTAGACCCAGATACGCAGTATTTT